This paragraph covers one TCR beta chain sequence. Its cognate antigen has yet to be identified. Within one base of it there is no much larger clone, and no base qualities were kept. The cohort was made up of 666 healthy bone marrow donors. At the time of sampling, every cohort member was nominally healthy, though immune exposures that went unrecorded were likely present. The donor was CMV seronegative and belonged to the group of 320 or so seronegative cohort members. Each donor provided a peripheral blood sample, and peripheral blood mononuclear cells were used for TCR beta sequencing. Genomic DNA extraction from the blood cell samples was performed with the Qiagen DNeasy Blood Extraction Kit. This entry is derived from a study of cytomegalovirus exposure and HLA in healthy donors (dated by TCRdb to the late 2010s). Concerning the study at large: According to an earlier analysis of around 600 of the donors, about 179 million T cells yielded over 90 million unique TCR beta sequences and around 280 Gb of sequence data. Genome-wide SNP genotypes for about 55% of the roughly 670 donors were used in a later genetic analysis, which treated that subset as a discovery cohort. An early release covering some 640 HLA-typed donors comprised around 300 gigabases of sequencing data and around 80 million unique TCR sequences. A few DR-DQ haplotypes were treated as single units for association and clustering because of strong linkage in the cohort. To predict cytomegalovirus infection status, the study combined high-throughput TCR immunosequencing, statistical association of individual TCRs with disease status, and machine learning. Of the roughly 400 genotyped donors, 65% to 90% were placed in the genetic ancestry cluster associated with self-reported Caucasian donors. The study was designed to test whether signatures of past pathogen exposure could be identified by cataloging public T cell receptors. Every discovery cohort repertoire had been produced on one sequencing platform. Among 300 to 500 genotyped donors of the cohort, an average of around 240,000 unique TCR beta nucleotide sequences was sequenced per donor, of which 15% to 20% were non-productive. Donor age, sex, ethnicity and CMV serostatus were collected together with the repertoire data. To decide whether each TCR beta V gene segment behaved as functional or pseudogenic, an earlier analysis of 587 of the donors relied on high-throughput TCR beta sequencing. Using immunosequencing, the study profiled T cell repertoires from fewer than 850 subjects and related those repertoires to cytomegalovirus serostatus. A later analysis re-examined previously published TCR beta repertoires from 610 or so donors and added high-resolution HLA genotyping to investigate patterns of TCR occurrence. Besides the first cohort of 666 subjects, a separate validation cohort made up of 120 different subjects was used. The number of donors typed differed by locus, with roughly 620-630 for A, B, C, DRB1 and DQB1, roughly 520 for DQA1, some 570 for DPA1, and approximately 470 for DPB1. Both class I and class II loci were covered by HLA typing, at four-digit resolution. The later analysis used no new phenotypic data to find candidate immune exposures, relying instead on TCR beta sequences and their occurrence across donors.

The paper as a whole reports these results and caveats: It was suggested by the authors that the approach could potentially be generalized to other disease states and immunological phenotypes. In the study, some 160 TCR beta chains were listed as associated with cytomegalovirus. A later genetic analysis associated a missense DCLRE1C variant with V-gene and J-gene trimming of TCR beta chains, and an independent cohort replicated the association. While some public TCRs were present in many individuals, most TCR sequences turned up only very rarely across donors. Only TCR beta chains were sequenced in this cohort, and the absence of alpha or paired-chain data limited detectable features. According to a later analysis, parvovirus B19, influenza, CMV and Epstein-Barr virus appeared linked to several top co-occurrence clusters. A later analysis found that most CMV-associated TCR beta chains appeared HLA-restricted, with HLA associations seemingly driven largely by CMV exposure. Because some donors lacked HLA typing at each locus, the association tests relied only on the typed subset. Linkage disequilibrium might explain the correlated functional status among segregating V segments, but an unknown experimental factor could not be ruled out. A further reported finding was that TCR beta sequences accurately predicted the HLA-A and HLA-B alleles for most subjects in the first cohort. For the cohort, immune exposure information was limited to CMV serostatus. Sequencing depth was assumed to be roughly uniform across donors in the presence/absence analyses, though that assumption may not hold. In vitro tests confirmed that three of the cytomegalovirus-associated TCR beta chains recognize cytomegalovirus antigens. A cluster of highly shared sequence variants was judged likely to be a technical artifact of the sequencing pipeline. Because counts were too low, 15 or so rarely observed V segments, including chromosome 9 orphons, were excluded from the earlier analysis of under 650 of the donors. In a later analysis, some 17,000 TCR beta sequences were associated with specific HLA alleles at a false discovery rate of 0.05. Assigning TCR associations to individual alleles was difficult when HLA alleles, especially DR and DQ, strongly co-occurred. A later analysis found that TCR association rates varied across HLA loci, with DRB1 alleles showing the most associated TCRs and HLA-C alleles the fewest. In an earlier analysis of 450 to 750 of the donors, most TCR beta V segments appeared in productive rearrangements about 87% or about 30% of the time, broadly matching IMGT annotations. In a later genetic analysis, fewer N-insertions in productive TCRs were reported among donors in an Asian-associated ancestry cluster than the 666-donor mean. In a later analysis, HLA-associated TCR beta chains were found to be more clonally expanded and to have lower generation probabilities than equally common non-associated chains. In both the original and validation cohorts, the classifier was reported to diagnose cytomegalovirus status with high specificity and sensitivity.

Libraries were built with the immunoSEQ multiplex PCR assay. For the multiplex PCR, a mixture combining 60 forward primers for TCR Vbeta segments and 13 reverse primers for TCR Jbeta segments was used. The CDR3 region of rearranged TCR beta genes was amplified from genomic DNA by a multiplex PCR assay. The amplified TCR beta libraries were sequenced on the Illumina HiSeq System as 87-base-pair reads. Concerning the study's data processing: Across the roughly 600 repertoires, a later analysis counted 80 million or so unique TCR beta chains, approximately 10 million of which were shared by at least two donors. To remove PCR and sequencing errors, raw reads were error-corrected and collapsed into unique sequences using a nearest-neighbor algorithm that merged closely related sequences. Alignment of CDR3 sequences to IMGT reference sequences was used to assign V, D and J gene segments. For a sequence to be retained, a match of at least six nucleotides was required to both a V gene segment and a J gene segment. A rearrangement was called productive if the CDR3 had no stop codons and remained in frame with V and J, and every other rearrangement was called non-productive. Following IMGT convention, CDR3 was defined as the stretch from the second conserved V-encoded cysteine up to the conserved J-encoded phenylalanine. The earlier analysis of about 570 of the donors excluded any sequence lacking an unambiguous match to a single V gene segment. In an earlier analysis of several hundred of the donors, V segments were called functional above 56.7% productive rearrangements and were called segregating when the between-donor standard deviation exceeded 5%. A statistical classification framework was developed to diagnose cytomegalovirus status using the catalog of TCR beta chain sequences. A later analysis assigned V and J genes by comparing TCR nucleotide sequences with IMGT/GENE-DB human TR gene sequences. Using the TCRdist pipeline, a later analysis assigned CDR3 sequences along with most-parsimonious VDJ recombination scenarios. In a later analysis, each TCR beta chain was defined by its CDR3 amino acid sequence together with its V-gene family, and reads without a unique V-gene family were excluded. A later analysis removed 500 to 600 highly shared, low-generation-probability nucleotide sequences to deal with suspected cross-contamination and a sequencing artifact. A later analysis calculated a clonal expansion index for each public chain from normalized within-repertoire ranks of inferred template counts. In a later analysis, generation probabilities were computed using a VDJ recombination model fitted to out-of-frame rearrangements, and the results were checked against IGoR. In a later analysis, hypergeometric tests were used to score TCR-TCR, TCR-HLA and TCR-CMV co-occurrence, with a repertoire-size bias correction applied to TCR pairs. False discovery rates were estimated in a later analysis by permuting HLA or CMV assignments 20 times. In a later analysis, co-occurring TCRs were grouped using DBSCAN, with TCRdist sequence similarity added in when clustering inside HLA-allele-positive subsets. Repertoires with fewer than 30,000 or more than 120,000 public chains were left out of co-occurrence clustering, as were about 5 repertoires with anomalous nucleotide sharing. TCRdb's version of the immuneACCESS table is confined to in-frame rearrangements and falls short of the full clone set. An unresolved V gene accounts for under half of the shortfall where checked; the remainder is of unknown origin. The DNA gave D and trimming, while V, J and clone size come from that table. Counted in this sample were 200,000 to 250,000 clones; 76% of them appeared once. The ten largest account for over 0.55% of the sample.

The sequence was obtained from a man between 18 and 35 years old in good health and CMV-seronegative. The sequencing input was PBMCs.

The CDR3 is CATSRDGGKETQYF. DNA sequence: TGTGCCACCAGCAGAGATGGAGGAAAAGAGACCCAGTACTTC. The chain was built from TRBV15 and TRBJ2-5; the D gene is perhaps TRBD2, from 5 matching bases. Inclusive of the bounding cysteine and phenylalanine, the CDR3 is 14 residues long. The retained sequence is limited to the CDR3, 42 bases, with the frame set at the first base. From a lookup of the germline V gene (reference sequence), CDR1 and CDR2 are LNHNV and YYDKDF. V loses 0 bases, J loses 3 bases, and the germline ends lie 8 bases apart.